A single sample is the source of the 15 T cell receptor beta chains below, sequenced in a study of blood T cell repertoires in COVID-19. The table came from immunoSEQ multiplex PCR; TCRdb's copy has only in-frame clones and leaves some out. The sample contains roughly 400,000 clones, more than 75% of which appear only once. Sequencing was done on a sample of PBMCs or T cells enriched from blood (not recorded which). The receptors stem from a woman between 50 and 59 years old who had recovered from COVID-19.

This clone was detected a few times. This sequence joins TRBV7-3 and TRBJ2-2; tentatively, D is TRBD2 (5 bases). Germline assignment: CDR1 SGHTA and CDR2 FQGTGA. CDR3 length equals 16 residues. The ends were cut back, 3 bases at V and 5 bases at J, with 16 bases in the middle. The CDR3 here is CASSFRPFSETGELFF. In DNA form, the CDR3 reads TGTGCCAGCAGCTTTCGACCCTTTAGCGAGACCGGGGAGCTGTTTTTT.

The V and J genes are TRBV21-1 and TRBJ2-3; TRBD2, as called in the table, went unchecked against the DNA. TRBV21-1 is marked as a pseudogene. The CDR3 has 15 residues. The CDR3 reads CASSSAGGPSDTQYF. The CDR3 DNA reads TGTGCCAGCAGTTCAGCGGGGGGGCCGTCAGATACGCAGTATTTT.

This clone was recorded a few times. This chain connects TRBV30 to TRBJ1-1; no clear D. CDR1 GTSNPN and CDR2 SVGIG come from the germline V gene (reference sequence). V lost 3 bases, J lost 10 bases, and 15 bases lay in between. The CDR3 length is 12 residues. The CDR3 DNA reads TGTGCCTGGAGCTCGCGGTTAAGTGGAGCTTTCTTT. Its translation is CAWSSRLSGAFF.

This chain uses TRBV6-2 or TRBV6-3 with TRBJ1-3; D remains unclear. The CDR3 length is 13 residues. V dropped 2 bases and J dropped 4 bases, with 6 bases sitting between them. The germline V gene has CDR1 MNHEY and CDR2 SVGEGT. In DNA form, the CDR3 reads TGTGCCAGCAGTTACAGCGGGGGAAACACCATATATTTT. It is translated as CASSYSGGNTIYF.

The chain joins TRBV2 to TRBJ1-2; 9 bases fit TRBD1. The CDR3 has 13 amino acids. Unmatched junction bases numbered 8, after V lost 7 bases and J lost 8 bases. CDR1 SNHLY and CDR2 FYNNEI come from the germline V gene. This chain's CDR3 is CASKTGTGLGYTF. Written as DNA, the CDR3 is TGTGCCAGCAAGACCGGGACAGGGTTGGGCTACACCTTC.

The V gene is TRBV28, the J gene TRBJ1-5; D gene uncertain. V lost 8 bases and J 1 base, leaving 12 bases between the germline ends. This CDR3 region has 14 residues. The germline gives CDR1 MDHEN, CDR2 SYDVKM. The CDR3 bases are TGTGCCAGCGCCCGACATACGAGCAATCAGCCCCAGCATTTT. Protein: CASARHTSNQPQHF. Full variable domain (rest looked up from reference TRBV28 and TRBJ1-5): DVKVTQSSRYLVKRTGEKVFLECVQDMDHENMFWYRQDPGLGLRLIYFSYDVKMKEKGDIPEGYSVSREKKERFSLILESASTNQTSMYLCASARHTSNQPQHFGDGTRLSIL.

For the CDR3, the DNA is TGTGCCAGCAGTGAAATGGCAGAACATCACTATGGCTACACCTTC. This gives the protein CASSEMAEHHYGYTF. The gene calls are TRBV6-1 and TRBJ1-2; D is undetermined. Germline CDR1 MNHNS, CDR2 SASEGT. V was shortened by 2 bases and J by 3 bases, with 13 bases between the two germline ends. The CDR3 spans 15 residues.

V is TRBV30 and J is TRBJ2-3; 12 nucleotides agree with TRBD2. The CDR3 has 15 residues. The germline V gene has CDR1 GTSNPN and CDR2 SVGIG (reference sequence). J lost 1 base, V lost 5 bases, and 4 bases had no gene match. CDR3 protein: CAWGRTSGGTDTQYF. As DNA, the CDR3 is TGTGCCTGGGGACGGACTAGCGGGGGCACAGATACGCAGTATTTT.

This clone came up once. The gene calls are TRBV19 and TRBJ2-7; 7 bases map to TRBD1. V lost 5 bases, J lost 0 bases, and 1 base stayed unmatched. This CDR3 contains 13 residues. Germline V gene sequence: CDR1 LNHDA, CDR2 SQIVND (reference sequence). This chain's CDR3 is CASSGQASYEQYF. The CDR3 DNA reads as TGTGCCAGTAGTGGACAGGCCTCCTACGAGCAGTACTTC.

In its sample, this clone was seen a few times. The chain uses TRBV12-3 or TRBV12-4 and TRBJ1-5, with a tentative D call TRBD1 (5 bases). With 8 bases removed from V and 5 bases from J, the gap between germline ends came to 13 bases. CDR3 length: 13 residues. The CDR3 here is CASARWGDQPQHF. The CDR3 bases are TGTGCCAGCGCCCGCTGGGGGGATCAGCCCCAGCATTTT.

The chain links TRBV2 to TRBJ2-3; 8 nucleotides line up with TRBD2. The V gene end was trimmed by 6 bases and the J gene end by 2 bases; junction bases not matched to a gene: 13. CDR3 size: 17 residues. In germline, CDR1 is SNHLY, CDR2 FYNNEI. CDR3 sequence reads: CASSVPGLGWATDTQYF. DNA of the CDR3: TGTGCCAGCAGCGTCCCGGGACTAGGGTGGGCCACAGATACGCAGTATTTT.

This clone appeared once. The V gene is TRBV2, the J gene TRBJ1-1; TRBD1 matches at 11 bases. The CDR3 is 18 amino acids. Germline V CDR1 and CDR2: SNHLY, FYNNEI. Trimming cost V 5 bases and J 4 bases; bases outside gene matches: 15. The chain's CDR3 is CASSYNFPGQGVGTEAFF. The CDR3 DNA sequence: TGTGCCAGCAGTTATAATTTCCCGGGACAGGGGGTCGGCACTGAAGCTTTCTTT.

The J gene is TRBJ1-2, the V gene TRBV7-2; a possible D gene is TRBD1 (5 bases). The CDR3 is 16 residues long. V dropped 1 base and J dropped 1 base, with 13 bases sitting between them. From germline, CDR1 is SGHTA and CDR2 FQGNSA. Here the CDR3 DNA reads TGTGCCAGCAGCTTAGGTGGGGGGGGAGGTAACTATGGCTACACCTTC. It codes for CASSLGGGGGNYGYTF.

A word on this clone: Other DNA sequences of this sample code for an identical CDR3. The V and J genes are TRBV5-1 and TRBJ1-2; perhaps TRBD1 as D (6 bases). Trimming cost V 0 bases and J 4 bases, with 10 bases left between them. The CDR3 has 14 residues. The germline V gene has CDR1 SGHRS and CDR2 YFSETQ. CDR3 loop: CASSLGGGAYGYTF. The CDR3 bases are TGCGCCAGCAGCTTGGGAGGGGGTGCCTATGGCTACACCTTC.

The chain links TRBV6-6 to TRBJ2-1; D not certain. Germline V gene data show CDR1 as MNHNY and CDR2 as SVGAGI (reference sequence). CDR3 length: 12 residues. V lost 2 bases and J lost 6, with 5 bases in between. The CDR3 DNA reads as TGTGCCAGCAGTTACACCAGCAATGAGCAGTTCTTC. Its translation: CASSYTSNEQFF.